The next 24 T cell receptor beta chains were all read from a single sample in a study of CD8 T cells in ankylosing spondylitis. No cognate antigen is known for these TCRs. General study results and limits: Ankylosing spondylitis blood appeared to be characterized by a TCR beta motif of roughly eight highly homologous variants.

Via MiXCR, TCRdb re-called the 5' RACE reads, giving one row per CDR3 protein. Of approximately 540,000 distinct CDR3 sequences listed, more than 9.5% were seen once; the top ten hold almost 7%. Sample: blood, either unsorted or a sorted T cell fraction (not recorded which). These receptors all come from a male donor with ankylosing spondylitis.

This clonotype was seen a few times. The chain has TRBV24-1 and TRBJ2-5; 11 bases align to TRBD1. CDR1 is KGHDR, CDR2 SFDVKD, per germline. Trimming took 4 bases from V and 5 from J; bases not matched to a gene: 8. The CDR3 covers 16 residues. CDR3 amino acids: CATSDARTGGRETQYF. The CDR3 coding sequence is TGTGCCACCAGTGACGCCCGGACAGGGGGCAGGGAGACCCAGTACTTC.

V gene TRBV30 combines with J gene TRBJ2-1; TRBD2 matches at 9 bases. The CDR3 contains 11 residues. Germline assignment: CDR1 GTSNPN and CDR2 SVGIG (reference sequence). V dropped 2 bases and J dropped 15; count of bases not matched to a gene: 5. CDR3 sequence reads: CAWSPGTSRFF. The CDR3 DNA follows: TGTGCCTGGAGTCCCGGGACTAGCAGGTTCTTC.

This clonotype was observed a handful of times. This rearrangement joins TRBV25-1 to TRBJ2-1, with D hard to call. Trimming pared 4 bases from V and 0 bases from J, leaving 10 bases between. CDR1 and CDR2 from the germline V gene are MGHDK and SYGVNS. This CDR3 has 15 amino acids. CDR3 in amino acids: CASSVRPDSYNEQFF. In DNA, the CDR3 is TGTGCCAGCAGTGTGCGGCCAGACTCCTACAATGAGCAGTTCTTC.

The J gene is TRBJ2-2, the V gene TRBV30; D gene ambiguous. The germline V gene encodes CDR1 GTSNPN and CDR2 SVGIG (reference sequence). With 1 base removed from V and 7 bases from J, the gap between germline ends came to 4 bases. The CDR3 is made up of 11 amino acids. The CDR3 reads CAWSASGELFF. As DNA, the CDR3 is TGTGCCTGGAGTGCTAGCGGGGAGCTGTTTTTT.

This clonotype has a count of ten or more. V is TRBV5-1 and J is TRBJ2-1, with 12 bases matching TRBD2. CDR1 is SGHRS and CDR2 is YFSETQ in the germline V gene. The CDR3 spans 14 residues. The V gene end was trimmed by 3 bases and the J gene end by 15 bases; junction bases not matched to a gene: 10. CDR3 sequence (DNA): TGCGCCAGCAGCTCAAGGACTAGCGGGAAGGTCGTGTTCTTC. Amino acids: CASSSRTSGKVVFF.

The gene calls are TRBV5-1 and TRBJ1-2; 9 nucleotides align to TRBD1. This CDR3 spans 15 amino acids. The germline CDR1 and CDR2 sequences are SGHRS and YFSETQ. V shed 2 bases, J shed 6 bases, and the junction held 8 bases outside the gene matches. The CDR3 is CASSLQGALIDGYTF. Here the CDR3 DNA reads TGCGCCAGCAGCTTACAGGGGGCGCTTATCGATGGCTACACCTTC.

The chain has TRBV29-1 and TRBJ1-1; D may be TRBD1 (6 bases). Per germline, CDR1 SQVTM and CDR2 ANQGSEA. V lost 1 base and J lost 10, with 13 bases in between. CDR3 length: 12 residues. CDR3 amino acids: CSVEAQGEVAFF. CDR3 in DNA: TGCAGCGTTGAAGCACAGGGAGAGGTAGCTTTCTTT.

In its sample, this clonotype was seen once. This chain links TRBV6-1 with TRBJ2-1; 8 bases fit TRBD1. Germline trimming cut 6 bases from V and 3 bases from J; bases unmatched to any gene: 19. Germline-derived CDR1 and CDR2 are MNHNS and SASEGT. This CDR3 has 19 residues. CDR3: CASRPRGQVSNVRYNEQFF. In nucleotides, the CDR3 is TGTGCCAGCAGGCCCCGGGGACAGGTCTCTAATGTACGCTACAATGAGCAGTTCTTC.

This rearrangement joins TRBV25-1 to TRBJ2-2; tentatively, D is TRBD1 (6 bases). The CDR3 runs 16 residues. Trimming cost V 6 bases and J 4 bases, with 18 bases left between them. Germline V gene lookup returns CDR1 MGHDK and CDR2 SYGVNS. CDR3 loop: CASSIIEGVRTGELFF. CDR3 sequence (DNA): TGTGCCAGCAGCATCATTGAGGGGGTACGCACCGGGGAGCTGTTTTTT.

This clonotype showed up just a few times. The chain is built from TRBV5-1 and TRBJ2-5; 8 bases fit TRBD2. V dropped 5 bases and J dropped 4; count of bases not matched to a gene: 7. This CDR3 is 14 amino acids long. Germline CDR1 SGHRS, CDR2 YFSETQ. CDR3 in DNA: TGCGCCAGCAGGGACGGGAGGGCCGTAGAGACCCAGTACTTC. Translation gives CASRDGRAVETQYF. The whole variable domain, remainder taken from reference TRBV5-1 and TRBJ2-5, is KAGVTQTPRYLIKTRGQQVTLSCSPISGHRSVSWYQQTPGQGLQFLFEYFSETQRNKGNFPGRFSGRQFSNSRSEMNVSTLELGDSALYLCASRDGRAVETQYFGPGTRLLVL.

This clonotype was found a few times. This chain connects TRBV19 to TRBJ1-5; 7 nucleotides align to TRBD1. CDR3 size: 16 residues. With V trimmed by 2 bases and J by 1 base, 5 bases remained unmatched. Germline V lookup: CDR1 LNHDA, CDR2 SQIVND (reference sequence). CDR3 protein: CASSILRGQSNQPQHF. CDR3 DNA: TGTGCCAGTAGTATATTAAGGGGGCAAAGCAATCAGCCCCAGCATTTT.

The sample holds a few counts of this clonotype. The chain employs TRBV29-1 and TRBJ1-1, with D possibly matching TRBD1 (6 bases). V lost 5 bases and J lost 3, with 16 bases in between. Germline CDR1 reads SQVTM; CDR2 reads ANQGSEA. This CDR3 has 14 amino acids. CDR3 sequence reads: CSVQGGLGDTEAFF. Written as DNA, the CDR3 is TGCAGCGTTCAAGGGGGTCTTGGGGACACTGAAGCTTTCTTT.

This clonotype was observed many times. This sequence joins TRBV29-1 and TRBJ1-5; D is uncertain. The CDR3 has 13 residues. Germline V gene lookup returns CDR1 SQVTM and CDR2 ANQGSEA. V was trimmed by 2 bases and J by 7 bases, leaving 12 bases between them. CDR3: CSVEIKVGQPQHF. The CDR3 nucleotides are TGCAGCGTTGAAATTAAGGTGGGGCAGCCCCAGCATTTT.

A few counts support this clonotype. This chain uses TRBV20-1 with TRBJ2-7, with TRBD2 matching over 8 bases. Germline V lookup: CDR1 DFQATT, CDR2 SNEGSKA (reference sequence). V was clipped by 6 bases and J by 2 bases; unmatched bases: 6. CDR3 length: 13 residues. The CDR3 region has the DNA TGCAGTGCGCTCAGCGGGGGCGCCTACGAGCAGTACTTC. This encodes CSALSGGAYEQYF.

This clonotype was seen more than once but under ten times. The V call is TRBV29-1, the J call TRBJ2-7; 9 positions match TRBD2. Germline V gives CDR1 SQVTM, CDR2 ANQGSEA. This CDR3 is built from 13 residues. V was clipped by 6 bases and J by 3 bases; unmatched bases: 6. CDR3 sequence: CSVRREGLYEQYF. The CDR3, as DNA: TGCAGCGTGAGGCGGGAGGGCCTCTACGAGCAGTACTTC.

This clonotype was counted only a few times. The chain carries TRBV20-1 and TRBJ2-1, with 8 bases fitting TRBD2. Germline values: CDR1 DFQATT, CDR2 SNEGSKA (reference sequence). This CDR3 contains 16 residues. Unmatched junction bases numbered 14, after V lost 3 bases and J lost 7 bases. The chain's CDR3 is CSAREQGAGVSNEQFF. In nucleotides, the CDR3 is TGCAGTGCTAGGGAGCAGGGAGCGGGAGTTTCGAATGAGCAGTTCTTC.

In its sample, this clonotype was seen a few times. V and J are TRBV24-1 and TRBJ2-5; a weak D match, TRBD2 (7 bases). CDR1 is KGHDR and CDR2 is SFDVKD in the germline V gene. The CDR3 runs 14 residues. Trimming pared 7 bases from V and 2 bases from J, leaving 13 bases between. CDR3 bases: TGTGCCACCAGCCAAGGGGGGGTACAAGAGACCCAGTACTTC. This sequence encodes CATSQGGVQETQYF.

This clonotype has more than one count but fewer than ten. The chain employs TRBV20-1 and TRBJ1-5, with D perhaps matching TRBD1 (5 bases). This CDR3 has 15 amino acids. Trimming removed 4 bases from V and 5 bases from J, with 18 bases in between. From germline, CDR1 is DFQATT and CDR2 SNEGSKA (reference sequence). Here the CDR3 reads CSATGGRGYDQPQHF. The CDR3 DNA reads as TGCAGTGCTACGGGGGGTCGGGGGTATGATCAGCCCCAGCATTTT.

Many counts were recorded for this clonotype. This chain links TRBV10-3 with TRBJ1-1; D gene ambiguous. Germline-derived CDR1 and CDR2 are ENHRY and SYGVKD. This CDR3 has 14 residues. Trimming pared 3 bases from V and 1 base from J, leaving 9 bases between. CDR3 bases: TGTGCCATCAGTGATGGCCCAGGGAACACTGAAGCTTTCTTT. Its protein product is CAISDGPGNTEAFF.

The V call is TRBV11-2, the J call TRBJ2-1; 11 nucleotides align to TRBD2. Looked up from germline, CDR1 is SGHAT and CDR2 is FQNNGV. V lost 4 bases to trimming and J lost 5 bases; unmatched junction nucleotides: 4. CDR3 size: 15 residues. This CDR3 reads CASSWTSGPHNEQFF. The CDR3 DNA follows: TGTGCCAGCAGCTGGACTAGCGGGCCCCACAATGAGCAGTTCTTC.

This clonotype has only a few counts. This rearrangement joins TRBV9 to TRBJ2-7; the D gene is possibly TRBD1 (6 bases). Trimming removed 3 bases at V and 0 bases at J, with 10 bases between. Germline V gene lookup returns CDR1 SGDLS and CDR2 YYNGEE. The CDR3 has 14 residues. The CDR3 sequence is CASSAGQFSYEQYV. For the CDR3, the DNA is TGTGCCAGCAGCGCCGGACAGTTCTCCTACGAGCAGTACGTC.

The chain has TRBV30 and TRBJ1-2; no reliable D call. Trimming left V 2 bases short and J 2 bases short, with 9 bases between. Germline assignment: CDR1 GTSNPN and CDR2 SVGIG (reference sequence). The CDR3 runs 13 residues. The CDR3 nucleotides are TGTGCCTGGAGTATAGGTTACAACTATGGCTACACCTTC. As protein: CAWSIGYNYGYTF.

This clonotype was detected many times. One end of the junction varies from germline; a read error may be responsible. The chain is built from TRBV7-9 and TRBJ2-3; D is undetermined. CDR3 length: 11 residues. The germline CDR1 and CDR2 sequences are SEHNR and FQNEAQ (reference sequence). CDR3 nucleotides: TGCGCCAGCAGCAACACAGATACGCAGTATTTT. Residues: CASSNTDTQYF.

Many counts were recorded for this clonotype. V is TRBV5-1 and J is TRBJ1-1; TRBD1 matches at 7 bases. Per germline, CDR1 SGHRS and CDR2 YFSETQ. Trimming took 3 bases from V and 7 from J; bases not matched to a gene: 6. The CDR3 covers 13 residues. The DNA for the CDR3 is TGCGCCAGCAGCTCCGCTGGGACAGATGAAGCTTTCTTT. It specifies CASSSAGTDEAFF.